This T cell receptor (beta chain) was obtained from a study of T cells in Graves' hyperthyroidism and ophthalmopathy. This clonotype was observed at least ten times. Its antigen is not identified. What was amplified from RNA transcripts were TCR beta CDR3 regions. The HTBI primer set served for first-round RT-PCR of the TCR CDR3. A single record per CDR3 protein comes from TCRdb applying MiXCR to the multiplex PCR reads. The sample carries a few hundred thousand distinct CDR3 sequences, just over 14% recorded once. This CDR3 contains 16 residues. Germline V gives CDR1 SGHAT, CDR2 FQNNGV. Trimming removed 5 bases from V and 4 bases from J, with 18 bases in between. General study points: Most clonotypes that expanded in the thyroid above 0.001 also showed up in blood.

Together with thyroid ultrasound, orbital computed tomography, serum thyroxine and TRAb, clinical symptoms were used for diagnoses. The chain uses TRBV11-2 and TRBJ2-1; TRBD2 might be the D (5 bases). This clonotype originated in a middle-aged woman with Graves' hyperthyroidism that later progressed to Graves' ophthalmopathy. The material sequenced was blood. CDR3 amino acids: CASSPRIGLTYNEQFF. CDR3 coding DNA: TGTGCCAGCAGCCCGAGGATAGGACTGACTTACAATGAGCAGTTCTTC. Full variable domain (missing parts from reference TRBV11-2 and TRBJ2-1): EAGVAQSPRYKIIEKRQSVAFWCNPISGHATLYWYQQILGQGPKLLIQFQNNGVVDDSQLPKDRFSAERLKGVDSTLKIQPAKLEDSAVYLCASSPRIGLTYNEQFFGPGTRLTVL.